The subject of this entry is one T cell receptor (beta chain). These data are taken from a study of blood T cells in healthy people across ages. In germline, CDR1 is MNHEY, CDR2 SMNVEV (reference sequence). CDR3 length: 15 amino acids. Next came a second PCR, run for about 7 to 12 cycles, which used a sample-barcoded 5' primer along with a J-beta primer mix. TCRdb used MiXCR to reprocess the 5' RACE reads, holding one entry per CDR3 protein. The data contain some 760,000 distinct CDR3 sequences, more than 20% of them seen just once; the ten biggest clones take up under 9.5%. The sample was also linked to a second study, of T cells of mothers and their children. That source adds: The study found slightly higher but non-significant overlap in related versus unrelated mother-child pairs.

The chain links TRBV27 to TRBJ2-1, with TRBD2 as a possible D gene (6 bases). The closer fit of TRBJ2-5 to the DNA end suggests the J call may be wrong. The origin of this receptor is a boy younger than 18 in good health. Sequencing input: blood. CDR3 sequence (DNA): TGTGCCAGCAGTCCCGAGTGGGGGGTGAGAGAGACCCAGTACTTC. Translated: CASSPEWGVRETQYF.